The TCR beta chain under discussion was sequenced for a study of T cell repertoires in cytomegalovirus infection. Study in general: Matching HLA type, along with CMV infection, was indicated by public TCR beta signatures.

The table lists this clonotype with a few counts. Trimming removed 10 bases from V and 3 bases from J; junction bases left unmatched: 6. In germline, CDR1 is SNHLY, CDR2 FYNNEI. The CDR3 totals 14 residues. TCRdb ran MiXCR on the reads and lists one entry per CDR3 protein. The sample records 180,000 or so distinct CDR3 sequences, about 17% being singletons. This sequence joins TRBV2 and TRBJ2-6, with TRBD1 matching over 7 bases. The TCR was taken from a human donor in good health (CMV status not recorded). Some clones in this sample may be carry-over from other donors' samples. The sequencing sample was made of CD8+ T cells from PBMCs. This CDR3 reads CATGTELGANVLTF. As DNA, the CDR3 is TGTGCCACCGGGACAGAACTTGGGGCCAACGTCCTGACTTTC.